Shown below are 32 T cell receptor beta chains from a single sample sequenced in a study of spatial heterogeneity in lung cancer. Each CDR3 protein gets one entry after TCRdb re-called the 5' RACE reads with MiXCR. The sample shows nearly 95,000 distinct CDR3 sequences, approximately 19% of them seen only once. Specified time point: blood at routine non-recurrence follow-up after resection. The starting material was PBMCs, obtained at follow-up. These receptors originate from a male donor with early-stage non-small cell lung cancer.

This clonotype was recorded a few times. The CDR3 nucleotides are TGTGCCAGCAGCCCCCGGAGACAGAGCTACGAGCAGTACGTC. The encoded protein is CASSPRRQSYEQYV. The J gene is TRBJ2-7, the V gene TRBV5-6, with D tentatively TRBD1 (5 bases). The CDR3 extends over 14 amino acids. The germline V gene encodes CDR1 SGHDT and CDR2 YYEEEE. V shed 4 bases and J shed 3 bases, with 14 bases lying between them.

The rearrangement uses TRBV20-1 and TRBJ2-2; 9 bases align to TRBD2. With 6 bases clipped from V and 5 bases from J, the junction kept 10 bases outside the gene matches. The germline V gene encodes CDR1 DFQATT and CDR2 SNEGSKA (reference sequence). This CDR3 has 15 residues. The CDR3 protein is CSARQPSGDTGELFF. The CDR3 bases are TGCAGTGCGCGTCAGCCTAGCGGGGATACCGGGGAGCTGTTTTTT.

The rearrangement links TRBV3-1 to TRBJ1-6; tentative D call: TRBD1 (5 bases). V lost 0 bases to trimming and J lost 13 bases, with 10 bases between them. CDR1 and CDR2 from the germline V gene are LGHDT and YNNKEL (reference sequence). The CDR3 spans 13 residues. CDR3 nucleotide sequence: TGTGCCAGCAGCCAAGATCGACGGGGGCCCCTCCACTTT. Translation gives CASSQDRRGPLHF. Full variable domain (outside the CDR3, taken from reference TRBV3-1 and TRBJ1-6): DTAVSQTPKYLVTQMGNDKSIKCEQNLGHDTMYWYKQDSKKFLKIMFSYNNKELIINETVPNRFSPKSPDKAHLNLHINSLELGDSAVYFCASSQDRRGPLHFGNGTRLTVT.

This clonotype came up a few times. In DNA, the CDR3 is TGTGCCAGCAGCTCTACCGAGTGGGGGAGAGATACGCAGTATTTT. This encodes CASSSTEWGRDTQYF. The chain links TRBV13 to TRBJ2-3; the D call may be TRBD1 or TRBD2 (5 bases each). Germline V gene data show CDR1 as PRHDT and CDR2 as FYEKMQ (reference sequence). The length of the CDR3 is 15 residues. Trimming took off 4 bases at V and 5 bases at J, with 16 bases between the two ends.

This clonotype was detected a few times. The gene calls are TRBV11-2 and TRBJ2-6; weak D call: TRBD2 (6 bases). CDR3 length: 17 amino acids. Deletions cut 5 bases from V and 0 bases from J, with 14 bases between. Germline values: CDR1 SGHAT, CDR2 FQNNGV. DNA for the CDR3: TGTGCCAGCAGCCTCCGGGACTCCAGCTCTGGGGCCAACGTCCTGACTTTC. This gives the protein CASSLRDSSSGANVLTF.

The table lists this clonotype with many counts. This chain joins TRBV15 and TRBJ2-1; TRBD2 agrees at 11 bases. V gave up 0 bases and J gave up 5 bases; unmatched junction bases: 3. CDR1 LNHNV and CDR2 YYDKDF come from the germline V gene (reference sequence). This CDR3 spans 16 amino acids. CDR3: CATSRELAGVNNEQFF. The CDR3 DNA follows: TGTGCCACCAGCAGAGAACTAGCGGGAGTAAACAATGAGCAGTTCTTC.

This clonotype appeared many times. This chain links TRBV20-1 with TRBJ2-4, with unresolved D. The ends were cut back, 1 base at V and 6 bases at J, with 4 bases in the middle. The CDR3 is 11 amino acids. Per the germline V gene, CDR1 is DFQATT and CDR2 is SNEGSKA (reference sequence). This CDR3 reads CSARVINIQYF. In nucleotides, the CDR3 is TGCAGTGCTAGAGTGATAAACATTCAGTACTTC.

The chain carries TRBV2 and TRBJ1-1, with D perhaps matching TRBD1 (5 bases). Between the trimmed V and J ends, which lost 5 bases and 1 base, there was a span of 14 bases. The CDR3 covers 15 residues. In germline, CDR1 is SNHLY, CDR2 FYNNEI. CDR3 DNA: TGTGCCAGCAGTCCCAGGGTTACTCAGAACACTGAAGCTTTCTTT. Translating gives CASSPRVTQNTEAFF. The full variable domain, with the rest looked up from reference TRBV2 and TRBJ1-1, is EPEVTQTPSHQVTQMGQEVILRCVPISNHLYFYWYRQILGQKVEFLVSFYNNEISEKSEIFDDQFSVERPDGSNFTLKIRSTKLEDSAMYFCASSPRVTQNTEAFFGQGTRLTVV.

This clonotype was seen a handful of times. The chain employs TRBV25-1 and TRBJ2-2; a possible D gene is TRBD2 (5 bases). There are 11 residues in the CDR3. The germline V gene has CDR1 MGHDK and CDR2 SYGVNS. The V and J ends lost 5 bases and 7 bases respectively, with 5 bases between them. This chain's CDR3 is CASSRGGELFF. The CDR3 region has the DNA TGTGCCAGCAGTCGGGGCGGGGAGCTGTTTTTT. Looking up the rest from reference TRBV25-1 and TRBJ2-2 gives the full variable domain: EADIYQTPRYLVIGTGKKITLECSQTMGHDKMYWYQQDPGMELHLIHYSYGVNSTEKGDLSSESTVSRIRTEHFPLTLESARPSHTSQYLCASSRGGELFFGEGSRLTVL.

The gene calls are TRBV4-3 and TRBJ1-2; D not certain. Per germline, CDR1 LGHNA and CDR2 YSLEER. The CDR3 is 14 residues long. Trimming took 0 bases from V and 6 from J, leaving 11 bases between them. Written as DNA, the CDR3 is TGCGCCAGCAGCCAAGAGGCCCTCCGCAATGGCTACACCTTC. Translation: CASSQEALRNGYTF.

This clonotype appeared a few times. This rearrangement joins TRBV7-2 to TRBJ2-1, with TRBD2 matching over 9 bases. J was trimmed by 4 bases and V by 7 bases; bases with no gene match: 11. The CDR3 consists of 16 residues. The germline V gene has CDR1 SGHTA and CDR2 FQGNSA. The CDR3 is CASISHSGGFYNEQFF. The CDR3 coding sequence is TGTGCCAGCATTTCCCATAGCGGGGGTTTTTACAATGAGCAGTTCTTC.

The rearrangement joins TRBV6-6 to TRBJ1-1, with D unclear. Trimming pared 7 bases from V and 2 bases from J, leaving 11 bases between. The CDR3 has 13 amino acids. Germline V gene lookup returns CDR1 MNHNY and CDR2 SVGAGI (reference sequence). The DNA of the CDR3 is TGTGCCAGCACCGATACAGCAAACACTGAAGCTTTCTTT. Its translation is CASTDTANTEAFF.

The chain joins TRBV2 to TRBJ1-5; 7 positions match TRBD1. V lost 4 bases and J lost 6; bases outside the gene matches: 6. In germline, CDR1 is SNHLY, CDR2 FYNNEI. The CDR3 length is 14 residues. The CDR3 region has the DNA TGTGCCAGCAGTGTTAAGCAGGGGGTTCAGCCCCAGCATTTT. As protein: CASSVKQGVQPQHF.

This clonotype was detected many times. The rearrangement links TRBV2 to TRBJ2-1, with 7 bases lining up with TRBD2. Germline CDR1 reads SNHLY; CDR2 reads FYNNEI. The CDR3 sequence is 15 residues long. V shed 7 bases and J 0 bases; nucleotides not matched to a gene: 6. In nucleotides, the CDR3 is TGTGCCAGCAAGAGGCGGGGGAGCTCCTACAATGAGCAGTTCTTC. Translating gives CASKRRGSSYNEQFF. The variable domain in full, completed from reference TRBV2 and TRBJ2-1, reads EPEVTQTPSHQVTQMGQEVILRCVPISNHLYFYWYRQILGQKVEFLVSFYNNEISEKSEIFDDQFSVERPDGSNFTLKIRSTKLEDSAMYFCASKRRGSSYNEQFFGPGTRLTVL.

The table lists this clonotype with a few counts. The chain couples TRBV20-1 to TRBJ2-5; 9 nucleotides agree with TRBD2. CDR1 DFQATT and CDR2 SNEGSKA come from the germline V gene (reference sequence). The V gene end was trimmed by 5 bases and the J gene end by 1 base; junction bases not matched to a gene: 5. The CDR3 covers 14 residues. The CDR3 loop is CSAPGTSSQETQYF. In DNA, the CDR3 is TGCAGTGCTCCCGGGACTAGCTCCCAAGAGACCCAGTACTTC.

In its sample, this clonotype was seen many times. The chain couples TRBV5-4 to TRBJ2-3, with TRBD2 identical over 11 bases. V was pared by 4 bases and J by 8 bases, with 15 bases of the junction left unmatched. The CDR3 covers 17 residues. Germline V gives CDR1 SGHNT, CDR2 YYREEE (reference sequence). CDR3 protein: CASSPGLAGSSSLTQYF. CDR3 bases: TGTGCCAGCAGCCCCGGACTAGCGGGTTCTTCTTCTCTTACGCAGTATTTT.

The chain is built from TRBV24-1 and TRBJ1-1; TRBD1 matches 7 bases. This CDR3 contains 15 residues. After removal of 3 bases from V and 1 base from J, the junction contained 4 bases not matched to a gene. The germline V gene has CDR1 KGHDR and CDR2 SFDVKD. CDR3 DNA sequence: TGTGCCACCAGTGATACCCGGACAGGGAACACTGAAGCTTTCTTT. As protein: CATSDTRTGNTEAFF.

CDR3 loop: CARAPGDSNQPQHF. As DNA, the CDR3 is TGTGCAAGGGCCCCGGGGGATAGCAATCAGCCCCAGCATTTT. The gene calls are TRBV12-2 and TRBJ1-5; the tabulated D call, TRBD1, remains unverified against the DNA. TRBV12-2 is classified as a pseudogene. This CDR3 comprises 14 residues.

The J gene is TRBJ1-5, the V gene TRBV4-1; D ambiguous. The CDR3 is made up of 16 amino acids. The germline CDR1 and CDR2 sequences are MGHRA and YSYEKL. The V end lost 1 base, the J end lost 3 bases, and 13 bases lay between the germline ends. CDR3 coding DNA: TGCGCCAGCAGCCAAGGGGAGTACGCCTACAATCAGCCCCAGCATTTT. Protein: CASSQGEYAYNQPQHF.

CDR3 sequence (DNA): TGTGCCAGCAGCCGCAAAGCGGGACTAGCCGGCGGGGAGCTGTTTTTT. Its translation: CASSRKAGLAGGELFF. This sequence joins TRBV3-1 and TRBJ2-2; 9 bases match TRBD2. CDR3 size: 16 residues. V gave up 4 bases and J gave up 7 bases; unmatched junction bases: 10. The germline gives CDR1 LGHDT, CDR2 YNNKEL (reference sequence).

The genes are TRBV20-1 and TRBJ1-5, with TRBD1 as a possible D gene (5 bases). Germline V CDR1 and CDR2: DFQATT, SNEGSKA (reference sequence). Trimming took 4 bases from V and 5 from J, leaving 9 bases between them. This CDR3 spans 12 amino acids. The CDR3 is CSATGIDQPQHF. CDR3 sequence (DNA): TGCAGTGCTACAGGGATCGATCAGCCCCAGCATTTT.

The rearrangement joins TRBV18 to TRBJ2-7, with 9 bases fitting TRBD1. The CDR3 runs to 15 residues. Germline CDR1 reads KGHSH; CDR2 reads LQKENI. V gave up 1 base and J gave up 3 bases; unmatched junction bases: 4. For the CDR3, the DNA is TGTGCCAGCTCACCACGCGGACAGGGGAACTACGAGCAGTACTTC. It codes for CASSPRGQGNYEQYF.

There are a few counts of this clonotype. The chain is built from TRBV27 and TRBJ1-4; 9 bases line up with TRBD1. The CDR3 length is 15 residues. With 5 bases clipped from V and 4 bases from J, the junction kept 5 bases outside the gene matches. CDR1 and CDR2 (germline): MNHEY, SMNVEV (reference sequence). The CDR3 sequence: CASSLNRGRNEKLFF. The DNA of the CDR3 is TGTGCCAGCAGTCTTAACAGGGGGCGTAATGAAAAACTGTTTTTT. Combining the CDR3 with reference TRBV27 and TRBJ1-4 gives the whole variable domain EAQVTQNPRYLITVTGKKLTVTCSQNMNHEYMSWYRQDPGLGLRQIYYSMNVEVTDKGDVPEGYKVSRKEKRNFPLILESPSPNQTSLYFCASSLNRGRNEKLFFGSGTQLSVL.

This clonotype turned up a few times. J is TRBJ2-1 and V is TRBV7-3; 7 bases are a match to TRBD2. This CDR3 is 15 amino acids long. The trim removed 2 bases at V and 4 bases at J, leaving 5 bases unmatched. From germline, CDR1 is SGHTA and CDR2 FQGTGA. The CDR3 reads CASSLLAVGYNEQFF. CDR3 in DNA: TGTGCCAGCAGCTTACTAGCGGTCGGTTACAATGAGCAGTTCTTC.

This clonotype was observed a handful of times. The rearrangement links TRBV7-2 to TRBJ2-5; no clear D. Per the germline V gene, CDR1 is SGHTA and CDR2 is FQGNSA. The CDR3 is 13 residues long. Trimming stripped 5 bases from V and 1 base from J, with 8 bases between. CDR3 nucleotides: TGTGCCAGCAGCCTACTTGGCCAAGAGACCCAGTACTTC. It is translated as CASSLLGQETQYF.

This clonotype appeared a few times. The chain combines TRBV20-1 with TRBJ2-3; perhaps D is TRBD1 or TRBD2 (5 bases each). The length of the CDR3 is 15 residues. The germline gives CDR1 DFQATT, CDR2 SNEGSKA (reference sequence). Trimming cost V 4 bases and J 1 base, with 15 bases left between them. DNA of the CDR3: TGCAGTGCTATCGGGGCGGAATGGGGCACAGATACGCAGTATTTT. Translating it yields CSAIGAEWGTDTQYF.

Only a few counts were recorded for this clonotype. Written as DNA, the CDR3 is TGTGCCAGCACCTCCCTCCGGGACACCGGGGAGCTGTTTTTT. Its protein product is CASTSLRDTGELFF. The chain has TRBV5-4 and TRBJ2-2, with no clear D. The ends were cut back, 6 bases at V and 3 bases at J, with 12 bases in the middle. The CDR3 covers 14 residues. Per germline, CDR1 SGHNT and CDR2 YYREEE (reference sequence). Looking up the rest from reference TRBV5-4 and TRBJ2-2 gives the full variable domain: ETGVTQSPTHLIKTRGQQVTLRCSSQSGHNTVSWYQQALGQGPQFIFQYYREEENGRGNFPPRFSGLQFPNYSSELNVNALELDDSALYLCASTSLRDTGELFFGEGSRLTVL.

This clonotype is labeled large. The V and J genes are TRBV9 and TRBJ1-1; D unresolved. The CDR3 extends over 14 amino acids. Germline V lookup: CDR1 SGDLS, CDR2 YYNGEE. The V end was cut by 0 bases, the J end by 11 bases, with 17 bases between. CDR3 in amino acids: CASSVGGSNDRAFF. Here the CDR3 DNA reads TGTGCCAGCAGCGTAGGGGGTAGTAACGATCGGGCTTTCTTT.

This clonotype was seen a few times. The chain combines TRBV9 with TRBJ2-1; 8 bases fit TRBD1. Germline lookup yields CDR1 SGDLS and CDR2 YYNGEE. The V segment lost 3 bases and the J segment 8 bases; nucleotides outside the gene matches: 10. CDR3 length equals 15 residues. In DNA, the CDR3 is TGTGCCAGCAGCGGCGTCAGGGGGCCGGACGATGAGCAGTTCTTC. Protein product: CASSGVRGPDDEQFF.

This clonotype was observed at least ten times. This chain connects TRBV7-2 to TRBJ2-2; D is unclear. This CDR3 has 12 amino acids. Trimming pared 5 bases from V and 4 bases from J, leaving 5 bases between. Germline CDR1 is SGHTA and CDR2 is FQGNSA. The CDR3 loop reads CASSLFTGELFF. The DNA of the CDR3 is TGTGCCAGCAGCCTGTTCACCGGGGAGCTGTTTTTT.

This chain links TRBV24-1 with TRBJ2-3; TRBD1 matches 9 bases. The ends lost 4 bases at V and 6 bases at J; junction bases unmatched: 1. The germline CDR1 and CDR2 sequences are KGHDR and SFDVKD. This CDR3 spans 13 amino acids. As DNA, the CDR3 is TGTGCCACCAGTGAAGACAGGGGGGATACGCAGTATTTT. It encodes CATSEDRGDTQYF.

The V gene is TRBV19, the J gene TRBJ1-5, with no clear D. The CDR3 runs to 15 residues. Germline CDR1 and CDR2: LNHDA and SQIVND (reference sequence). Trimming removed 7 bases at V and 4 bases at J, with 17 bases between. The CDR3 loop reads CASTNWAEVNQPQHF. CDR3 DNA: TGTGCCAGTACTAATTGGGCGGAGGTAAATCAGCCCCAGCATTTT.